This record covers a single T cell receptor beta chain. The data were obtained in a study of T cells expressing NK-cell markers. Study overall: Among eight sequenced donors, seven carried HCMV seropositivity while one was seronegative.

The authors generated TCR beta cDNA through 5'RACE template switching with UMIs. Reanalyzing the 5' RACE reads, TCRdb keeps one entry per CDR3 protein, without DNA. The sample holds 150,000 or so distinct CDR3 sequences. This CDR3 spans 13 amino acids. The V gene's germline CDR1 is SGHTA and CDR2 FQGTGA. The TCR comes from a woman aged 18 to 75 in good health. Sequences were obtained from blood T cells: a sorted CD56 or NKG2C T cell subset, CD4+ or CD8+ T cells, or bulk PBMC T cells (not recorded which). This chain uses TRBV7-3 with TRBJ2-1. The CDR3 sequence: CASSSGVYNEQFF.